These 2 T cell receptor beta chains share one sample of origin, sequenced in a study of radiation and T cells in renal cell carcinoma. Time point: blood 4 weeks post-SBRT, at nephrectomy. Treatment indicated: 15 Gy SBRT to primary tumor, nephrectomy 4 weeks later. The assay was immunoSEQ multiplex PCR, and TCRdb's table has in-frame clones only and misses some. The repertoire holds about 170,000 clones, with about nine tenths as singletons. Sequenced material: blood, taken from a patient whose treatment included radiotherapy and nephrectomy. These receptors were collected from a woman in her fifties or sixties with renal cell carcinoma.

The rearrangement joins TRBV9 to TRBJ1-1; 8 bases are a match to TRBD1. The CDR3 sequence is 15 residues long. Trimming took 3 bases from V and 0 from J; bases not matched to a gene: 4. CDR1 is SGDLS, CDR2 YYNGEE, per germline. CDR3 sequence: CASSARQGMNTEAFF. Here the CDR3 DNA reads TGTGCCAGCAGCGCGAGACAGGGGATGAACACTGAAGCTTTCTTT.

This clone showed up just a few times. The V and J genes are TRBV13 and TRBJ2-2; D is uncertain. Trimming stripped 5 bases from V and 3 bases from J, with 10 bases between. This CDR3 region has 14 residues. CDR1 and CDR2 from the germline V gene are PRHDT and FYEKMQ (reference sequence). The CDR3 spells CASSLGGYTGELFF. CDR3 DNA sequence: TGTGCCAGCAGCCTCGGCGGTTACACCGGGGAGCTGTTTTTT.